Each of the 26 T cell receptor beta chains below was sequenced from the same sample in a study of cytomegalovirus exposure and HLA in healthy donors. Assay used: immunoSEQ multiplex PCR; TCRdb lists only in-frame clones, some missing. The sample includes about 160,000 clones, less than 90% of them seen just once. Sequenced: PBMCs. The receptors derive from a woman under 30 in good health and CMV-seronegative.

The rearrangement links TRBV9 to TRBJ2-6; maybe TRBD1 (6 bases). The ends were cut back, 4 bases at V and 0 bases at J, with 26 bases in the middle. The V gene's germline CDR1 is SGDLS and CDR2 YYNGEE. The CDR3 sequence is 21 residues long. The CDR3 region is CASSLPDWDTRLSSGANVLTF. In nucleotides, the CDR3 is TGTGCCAGCAGCCTCCCCGACTGGGACACTCGATTAAGCTCTGGGGCCAACGTCCTGACTTTC.

The chain is built from TRBV4-3 and TRBJ2-2, with D maybe TRBD2 (6 bases). There are 17 residues in the CDR3. Germline CDR1 reads LGHNA; CDR2 reads YSLEER. V lost 0 bases, J lost 1 base, and 12 bases lay in between. Written as DNA, the CDR3 is TGCGCCAGCAGCCAAGATCACCAGGGAGGGAACACCGGGGAGCTGTTTTTT. Translated, it gives CASSQDHQGGNTGELFF.

V is TRBV21-1 and J is TRBJ2-7; whether TRBD2, the table's D call, matches the DNA was not checked. TRBV21-1 is annotated as a pseudogene. This CDR3 spans 15 amino acids. DNA of the CDR3: TGTGCCAGCAGCAATGGGGAGTCGCCGAACTACGAGCAGTACTTC. Protein product: CASSNGESPNYEQYF.

This clone was seen repeatedly, ten times or more. This sequence joins TRBV10-3 and TRBJ1-1, with D possibly matching TRBD1 (5 bases). Deletions cut 0 bases from V and 0 bases from J, with 14 bases between. The CDR3 spans 17 residues. Per the germline V gene, CDR1 is ENHRY and CDR2 is SYGVKD. In DNA, the CDR3 is TGTGCCATCAGTGAGTCGGGGCGGAGTAACCTGAACACTGAAGCTTTCTTT. This translates into CAISESGRSNLNTEAFF.

This sequence joins TRBV6-1 and TRBJ1-1; TRBD1 agrees at 9 bases. The V segment lost 0 bases and the J segment 6 bases; nucleotides outside the gene matches: 11. In germline, CDR1 is MNHNS, CDR2 SASEGT. This CDR3 has 17 residues. The CDR3 DNA follows: TGTGCCAGCAGTGAAGCGATGGACAGGGGACCTCGCGCTGAAGCTTTCTTT. Its translation is CASSEAMDRGPRAEAFF.

The chain combines TRBV15 with TRBJ2-7, with D hard to call. The CDR3 is made up of 12 amino acids. The germline CDR1 and CDR2 sequences are LNHNV and YYDKDF (reference sequence). The germline V and J ends were trimmed by 5 bases and 5 bases, with 10 bases remaining between them. The CDR3 is CATSYSQDEQYF. The CDR3 nucleotides are TGTGCCACCAGCTACTCGCAGGACGAGCAGTACTTC.

V and J are TRBV6-1 and TRBJ2-3; D remains unclear. CDR3 size: 14 residues. V lost 4 bases to trimming and J lost 0 bases, with 8 bases between them. CDR1 and CDR2 (germline): MNHNS, SASEGT. The CDR3 is CASSGGSSTDTQYF. The CDR3 region has the DNA TGTGCCAGCAGTGGAGGATCTAGCACAGATACGCAGTATTTT.

This clone was seen only a few times. The rearrangement joins TRBV9 to TRBJ2-1, with TRBD1 matching 7 bases. The CDR3 spans 16 residues. Per the germline V gene, CDR1 is SGDLS and CDR2 is YYNGEE. The junction had 9 bases not matched to a gene; V was cut back by 6 bases and J by 0 bases. CDR3 loop: CASTQSGTVSYNEQFF. The DNA for the CDR3 is TGTGCCAGCACCCAATCCGGGACAGTCTCCTACAATGAGCAGTTCTTC.

The CDR3 nucleotides are TGCGCCAGTCGCCCACGGGAGGGAGATACGCAGTATTTT. Encoded protein: CASRPREGDTQYF. This sequence joins TRBV4-1 and TRBJ2-3, with 8 bases lining up with TRBD2. Looked up from germline, CDR1 is MGHRA and CDR2 is YSYEKL. J was trimmed by 5 bases and V by 9 bases; bases with no gene match: 7. The CDR3 runs 13 residues.

The chain employs TRBV10-1 and TRBJ1-1, with D perhaps TRBD1 (6 bases). The CDR3 loop spans 12 amino acids. V dropped 5 bases and J dropped 12 bases, with 16 bases sitting between them. CDR1 and CDR2 from the germline V gene are WNHNN and SYGVQD (reference sequence). Here the CDR3 reads CASSLDRSQTFF. The CDR3 nucleotides read TGCGCCAGCAGTTTGGACAGATCCCAAACTTTCTTT.

The V and J genes are TRBV4-3 and TRBJ1-5, with TRBD1 identical over 8 bases. J lost 4 bases, V lost 0 bases, and 8 bases had no gene match. The CDR3 sequence is 17 residues long. The germline gives CDR1 LGHNA, CDR2 YSLEER. In nucleotides, the CDR3 is TGCGCCAGCAGCCAAGATAGAGACGACAGGGGAAATCAGCCCCAGCATTTT. This translates into CASSQDRDDRGNQPQHF.

The CDR3 DNA reads as TGTGCCAGTAGTATGAGGACAGGGGGAAACACTGAAGCTTTCTTT. It translates to CASSMRTGGNTEAFF. This rearrangement joins TRBV19 to TRBJ1-1, with 10 positions matching TRBD1. The V and J ends lost 3 bases and 2 bases, in that order; junction bases with no gene match: 3. The germline V gene has CDR1 LNHDA and CDR2 SQIVND (reference sequence). The CDR3 sequence is 15 residues long. Together with reference TRBV19 and TRBJ1-1, the CDR3 gives the full variable domain: DGGITQSPKYLFRKEGQNVTLSCEQNLNHDAMYWYRQDPGQGLRLIYYSQIVNDFQKGDIAEGYSVSREKKESFPLTVTSAQKNPTAFYLCASSMRTGGNTEAFFGQGTRLTVV.

The genes are TRBV14 and TRBJ1-2; 11 bases map to TRBD1. The CDR3 runs 14 residues. CDR1 is SGHDN and CDR2 is FVKESK in the germline V gene. V gave up 4 bases and J gave up 2 bases; unmatched junction bases: 0. CDR3: CASSRDRGNYGYTF. CDR3 nucleotide sequence: TGTGCCAGCAGCCGGGACAGGGGGAACTATGGCTACACCTTC.

This chain links TRBV28 with TRBJ2-7; 7 bases are shared with TRBD1. Germline assignment: CDR1 MDHEN and CDR2 SYDVKM. V trimming: 3 bases; J trimming: 4 bases; junction bases outside the gene matches: 6. The CDR3 has 14 amino acids. The chain's CDR3 is CASSFRGGEYEQYF. The DNA of the CDR3 is TGTGCCAGCAGTTTCCGAGGGGGCGAGTACGAGCAGTACTTC. Full variable domain (rest looked up from reference TRBV28 and TRBJ2-7): DVKVTQSSRYLVKRTGEKVFLECVQDMDHENMFWYRQDPGLGLRLIYFSYDVKMKEKGDIPEGYSVSREKKERFSLILESASTNQTSMYLCASSFRGGEYEQYFGPGTRLTVT.

The V gene is TRBV5-1, the J gene TRBJ2-7, with TRBD2 identical over 8 bases. The germline CDR1 and CDR2 sequences are SGHRS and YFSETQ. The CDR3 contains 15 residues. V dropped 4 bases and J dropped 6; count of bases not matched to a gene: 12. The CDR3 region is CASSLDSGDPGEQYF. In DNA form, the CDR3 reads TGCGCCAGCAGCCTGGATAGCGGGGATCCTGGCGAGCAGTACTTC.

The chain carries TRBV9 and TRBJ1-4; D not resolved. V lost 0 bases and J lost 4, with 7 bases in between. The CDR3 length is 14 residues. The germline V gene has CDR1 SGDLS and CDR2 YYNGEE. In nucleotides, the CDR3 is TGTGCCAGCAGCGTAGGACTCAGTAATGAAAAACTGTTTTTT. This encodes CASSVGLSNEKLFF.

The chain is built from TRBV9 and TRBJ1-5; 7 bases match TRBD1. With 3 bases clipped from V and 7 bases from J, the junction kept 4 bases outside the gene matches. The CDR3 covers 13 residues. The germline V gene encodes CDR1 SGDLS and CDR2 YYNGEE. The CDR3 DNA reads TGTGCCAGCAGCGACCGGACAGGACAGCCCCAGCATTTT. This codes for CASSDRTGQPQHF. The full variable domain, its missing parts supplied by reference TRBV9 and TRBJ1-5, is DSGVTQTPKHLITATGQRVTLRCSPRSGDLSVYWYQQSLDQGLQFLIQYYNGEERAKGNILERFSAQQFPDLHSELNLSSLELGDSALYFCASSDRTGQPQHFGDGTRLSIL.

V gene TRBV7-3 combines with J gene TRBJ2-2; D is possibly TRBD1 (6 bases). Trimming cost V 5 bases and J 3 bases, with 10 bases left between them. The CDR3 extends over 14 amino acids. Germline V gene data show CDR1 as SGHTA and CDR2 as FQGTGA. The CDR3 region has the DNA TGTGCCAGCAGCCCCGGACAGCACACCGGGGAGCTGTTTTTT. It encodes CASSPGQHTGELFF.

The chain has TRBV7-8 and TRBJ2-7; 7 positions agree with TRBD2. Losses at the gene ends were 0 bases for V and 5 bases for J; bases not matched to a gene: 10. Germline V gene data show CDR1 as SGHVS and CDR2 as FQNEAQ. This CDR3 has 16 amino acids. This chain's CDR3 is CASSLALIAGADEQYF. The CDR3 DNA reads as TGTGCCAGCAGCTTAGCATTAATAGCGGGTGCCGACGAGCAGTACTTC.

The rearrangement links TRBV2 to TRBJ1-5, with 10 bases fitting TRBD1. Germline V gene sequence: CDR1 SNHLY, CDR2 FYNNEI. Trimming took 2 bases from V and 5 from J; bases not matched to a gene: 6. This CDR3 comprises 16 residues. CDR3 bases: TGTGCCAGCAGTGAAAGGGACAGGGGCGATGATCAGCCCCAGCATTTT. Translating gives CASSERDRGDDQPQHF.

The DNA for the CDR3 is TGTGCCTGGAGTGTTTCCCTCGAGCTCACTGAAGCTTTCTTT. This gives the protein CAWSVSLELTEAFF. The chain employs TRBV30 and TRBJ1-1; D gene uncertain. The germline V gene has CDR1 GTSNPN and CDR2 SVGIG (reference sequence). Trimming shortened V by 0 bases and J by 4 bases, and 12 bases separated the two germline ends. CDR3 length equals 14 residues.

The chain links TRBV19 to TRBJ2-1, with TRBD2 matching 9 bases. V lost 3 bases and J lost 12; bases outside the gene matches: 21. Germline-derived CDR1 and CDR2 are LNHDA and SQIVND (reference sequence). This CDR3 has 18 amino acids. In nucleotides, the CDR3 is TGTGCCAGTAGTATCTCTAGCGGGGTCTTGGGGAAGGAAGGCAGGCAGTTCTTC. This encodes CASSISSGVLGKEGRQFF.

The chain employs TRBV6-5 and TRBJ1-2; the match to TRBD1 covers 7 bases. This CDR3 is built from 13 residues. Looked up from germline, CDR1 is MNHEY and CDR2 is SVGAGI. Trimming took 2 bases from V and 6 from J; bases not matched to a gene: 3. CDR3 coding DNA: TGTGCCAGCAGTTACGCCACAGGGGATGGCTACACCTTC. This encodes CASSYATGDGYTF.

This clone came up a few times. This chain joins TRBV18 and TRBJ1-2; 9 bases match TRBD1. The length of the CDR3 is 15 residues. The germline CDR1 and CDR2 sequences are KGHSH and LQKENI. V shed 3 bases and J 5 bases; nucleotides not matched to a gene: 7. The DNA for the CDR3 is TGTGCCAGCTCACCGAGGGACAGGGCAGTATATGGCTACACCTTC. It specifies CASSPRDRAVYGYTF.

The chain carries TRBV5-1 and TRBJ1-2, with a weak D call TRBD1 (6 bases). V was shortened by 2 bases and J by 0 bases, with 17 bases between the two germline ends. This CDR3 is built from 17 residues. The germline V gene encodes CDR1 SGHRS and CDR2 YFSETQ. The CDR3 DNA is TGCGCCAGCAGCTTTTATAGTGGGACACCGACTAACTATGGCTACACCTTC. It encodes CASSFYSGTPTNYGYTF. Combining the CDR3 with reference TRBV5-1 and TRBJ1-2 gives the whole variable domain KAGVTQTPRYLIKTRGQQVTLSCSPISGHRSVSWYQQTPGQGLQFLFEYFSETQRNKGNFPGRFSGRQFSNSRSEMNVSTLELGDSALYLCASSFYSGTPTNYGYTFGSGTRLTVV.

This clone was recorded at least ten times. V gene TRBV6-4 combines with J gene TRBJ1-5; D not certain. Germline loops: CDR1 MRHNA, CDR2 SNTAGT. Between the trimmed V and J ends, which lost 3 bases and 3 bases, there was a span of 6 bases. This CDR3 spans 13 amino acids. This CDR3 is CASSEADNQPQHF. The DNA of the CDR3 is TGTGCCAGCAGTGAAGCGGACAATCAGCCCCAGCATTTT.